These 23 T cell receptor beta chains were all obtained from the same sample, sequenced in a study of control samples from healthy donors and cancer patients. Generated by immunoSEQ multiplex PCR, the TCRdb table keeps only in-frame clones and is missing some. The sample records 190,000 or so clones, around 93% being singletons. Sequenced input: blood. The receptors come from a man aged 18 to 35 in good health.

The gene calls are TRBV19 and TRBJ2-4; D remains ambiguous. Germline CDR1 is LNHDA and CDR2 is SQIVND (reference sequence). Trimming shortened V by 5 bases and J by 4 bases, and 9 bases separated the two germline ends. The CDR3 has 13 amino acids. DNA of the CDR3: TGTGCCAGTAGTCTGCTTGAGAAAAACATTCAGTACTTC. This gives the protein CASSLLEKNIQYF.

On this clone: The same CDR3 is also encoded by other DNA sequences in this sample. The genes are TRBV28 and TRBJ2-5; 7 nucleotides agree with TRBD1. Trimming at V came to 2 bases and at J to 4 bases, leaving 4 bases not matched to a gene. This CDR3 has 14 residues. Germline lookup yields CDR1 MDHEN and CDR2 SYDVKM. The CDR3 reads CASSLRGRGETQYF. The CDR3 DNA sequence: TGTGCCAGCAGTTTAAGGGGGCGCGGAGAGACCCAGTACTTC.

CDR3 in amino acids: CASSHEGGPIYGYTF. Written as DNA, the CDR3 is TGTGCCAGCAGCCACGAAGGGGGGCCCATCTATGGCTACACCTTC. The rearrangement joins TRBV3-1 (or the pseudogene TRBV3-2) to TRBJ1-2; D perhaps matches TRBD1 (6 bases). This CDR3 spans 15 amino acids. Looked up from germline, CDR1 is LGHDT and CDR2 is YNNKEL (reference sequence). The V gene lost 3 bases and the J gene lost 4 bases, with 15 bases spanning the gap.

This chain uses TRBV28 with TRBJ2-4; D is uncertain. V was trimmed by 3 bases and J by 1 base, leaving 7 bases between them. This CDR3 is built from 14 residues. Germline CDR1 MDHEN, CDR2 SYDVKM. The CDR3 coding sequence is TGTGCCAGCAGTTTTATATCGGCCAAAAACATTCAGTACTTC. Translated, it gives CASSFISAKNIQYF.

The V and J genes are TRBV29-1 and TRBJ1-2, with D possibly TRBD1 on 5 matching bases. The germline gives CDR1 SQVTM, CDR2 ANQGSEA. Trimming stripped 7 bases from V and 1 base from J, with 16 bases between. The CDR3 extends over 14 amino acids. The DNA of the CDR3 is TGCAGCGCCCCCGGGCAGGGACTTAACTATGGCTACACCTTC. Translating gives CSAPGQGLNYGYTF.

The genes are TRBV11-2 and TRBJ2-5, with TRBD1 matching over 7 bases. CDR3 length equals 15 residues. In germline, CDR1 is SGHAT, CDR2 FQNNGV. V dropped 1 base and J dropped 0; count of bases not matched to a gene: 2. CDR3 amino acids: CASSLGDRDQETQYF. CDR3 in DNA: TGTGCCAGCAGCTTAGGAGACAGGGACCAAGAGACCCAGTACTTC.

The chain has TRBV3-1 (or the pseudogene TRBV3-2) and TRBJ2-5; 9 nucleotides match TRBD2. The CDR3 is 13 amino acids. Germline V gives CDR1 LGHDT, CDR2 YNNKEL (reference sequence). Unmatched junction bases numbered 4, after V lost 6 bases and J lost 5 bases. The CDR3 DNA follows: TGTGCCAGCAGTCGAGCGGGGGGCGAGACCCAGTACTTC. It translates to CASSRAGGETQYF.

In its sample, this clone was seen once. The V and J genes are TRBV7-9 and TRBJ1-1; the D gene is possibly TRBD1 (5 bases). Germline V gene lookup returns CDR1 SEHNR and CDR2 FQNEAQ (reference sequence). V was pared by 3 bases and J by 2 bases, with 25 bases between. The CDR3 length is 19 residues. The CDR3 sequence: CASSFDMLTRGGVNTEAFF. In DNA form, the CDR3 reads TGTGCCAGCAGCTTCGACATGCTGACTAGGGGAGGGGTAAACACTGAAGCTTTCTTT. Based on the CDR3 plus reference TRBV7-9 and TRBJ1-1, the full variable domain is DTGVSQNPRHKITKRGQNVTFRCDPISEHNRLYWYRQTLGQGPEFLTYFQNEAQLEKSRLLSDRFSAERPKGSFSTLEIQRTEQGDSAMYLCASSFDMLTRGGVNTEAFFGQGTRLTVV.

The chain joins TRBV7-2 to TRBJ2-5; 9 bases line up with TRBD2. The CDR3 spans 16 residues. The germline gives CDR1 SGHTA, CDR2 FQGNSA. Unmatched junction bases numbered 11, after V lost 5 bases and J lost 4 bases. The CDR3 DNA reads TGTGCCAGCAGCCAAGCTCCAGCGGGGGGCCGAGAGACCCAGTACTTC. Translated, it gives CASSQAPAGGRETQYF.

The chain uses TRBV2 and TRBJ1-2; D gene uncertain. The V and J ends lost 4 bases and 7 bases respectively, with 13 bases between them. From germline, CDR1 is SNHLY and CDR2 FYNNEI. The CDR3 totals 13 residues. CDR3 coding DNA: TGTGCCAGCAGTGTTGTGGGAGAGGGTGGCTACACCTTC. It is translated as CASSVVGEGGYTF.

This chain uses TRBV5-4 with TRBJ1-1; a possible D gene is TRBD1 (6 bases). V was pared by 4 bases and J by 1 base, with 11 bases between. Germline CDR1 and CDR2: SGHNT and YYREEE (reference sequence). The CDR3 extends over 14 amino acids. The CDR3 loop is CASSQEDRNTEAFF. DNA of the CDR3: TGTGCCAGCAGCCAAGAGGACAGGAACACTGAAGCTTTCTTT.

The chain joins TRBV5-1 to TRBJ2-7; TRBD1 matches 7 bases. This CDR3 region has 14 residues. Germline trimming cut 3 bases from V and 6 bases from J; bases unmatched to any gene: 9. Germline CDR1 and CDR2: SGHRS and YFSETQ. The DNA of the CDR3 is TGCGCCAGCAGCTCCTCGACGGACAGGTTCGAGCAGTACTTC. Its protein is CASSSSTDRFEQYF.

The chain uses TRBV19 and TRBJ1-2; D is uncertain. CDR3 size: 14 residues. Trimming stripped 3 bases from V and 8 bases from J, with 16 bases between. In germline, CDR1 is LNHDA, CDR2 SQIVND (reference sequence). The CDR3 reads CASSMQSGSGGYTF. For the CDR3, the DNA is TGTGCCAGTAGTATGCAATCTGGGTCGGGAGGCTACACCTTC. Complete variable domain (other parts from reference TRBV19 and TRBJ1-2): DGGITQSPKYLFRKEGQNVTLSCEQNLNHDAMYWYRQDPGQGLRLIYYSQIVNDFQKGDIAEGYSVSREKKESFPLTVTSAQKNPTAFYLCASSMQSGSGGYTFGSGTRLTVV.

The rearrangement links TRBV5-1 to TRBJ2-3; weak D call: TRBD1 (6 bases). Trimming took off 2 bases at V and 3 bases at J, with 13 bases between the two ends. The CDR3 sequence is 15 residues long. In germline, CDR1 is SGHRS, CDR2 YFSETQ. Here the CDR3 DNA reads TGCGCCAGCAGCTTAGGGGACACGGCAACAGATACGCAGTATTTT. It translates to CASSLGDTATDTQYF.

This chain uses TRBV30 with TRBJ1-4; 10 bases align to TRBD1. Per germline, CDR1 GTSNPN and CDR2 SVGIG (reference sequence). The CDR3 is 14 amino acids. V trimming: 3 bases; J trimming: 7 bases; junction bases outside the gene matches: 5. The CDR3 bases are TGTGCCTGGAGAGACAGGGGGCAAAGTGAAAAACTGTTTTTT. It yields the protein CAWRDRGQSEKLFF.

This clone came up once. The rearrangement joins TRBV3-1 (or the pseudogene TRBV3-2) to TRBJ1-2; possible D gene TRBD1, 5 bases. Germline V gene lookup returns CDR1 LGHDT and CDR2 YNNKEL (reference sequence). The V end was cut by 4 bases, the J end by 8 bases, with 29 bases between. The CDR3 loop spans 18 amino acids. CDR3 in amino acids: CASSPAFSRRDVTRGYTF. The DNA for the CDR3 is TGTGCCAGCAGCCCCGCTTTCTCGAGGAGGGACGTAACCAGGGGCTACACCTTC.

The J gene is TRBJ2-5, the V gene TRBV5-4; 7 nucleotides agree with TRBD2. Losses at the gene ends were 4 bases for V and 1 base for J; bases not matched to a gene: 7. The CDR3 consists of 15 residues. From germline, CDR1 is SGHNT and CDR2 YYREEE (reference sequence). The chain's CDR3 is CASSGGTITQETQYF. The CDR3 nucleotides are TGTGCCAGCAGCGGAGGGACTATCACCCAAGAGACCCAGTACTTC.

V and J are TRBV5-1 and TRBJ2-7, with D possibly matching TRBD1 (5 bases). V gave up 3 bases and J gave up 5 bases, with 21 bases separating them. The CDR3 is 16 residues long. The germline gives CDR1 SGHRS, CDR2 YFSETQ. The CDR3 sequence is CASSSSKLTELNEQYF. DNA of the CDR3: TGCGCCAGCAGCTCGAGCAAACTGACAGAACTCAACGAGCAGTACTTC.

The chain links TRBV19 to TRBJ2-6; no clear D. CDR3 length: 14 amino acids. Germline loops: CDR1 LNHDA, CDR2 SQIVND (reference sequence). Trimming pared 5 bases from V and 1 base from J, leaving 6 bases between. CDR3 DNA: TGTGCCAGTAGTCGGCGTTCTGGGGCCAACGTCCTGACTTTC. Translation gives CASSRRSGANVLTF.

CDR3 region: CAISEGDAQETQYF. CDR3 in DNA: TGTGCCATCAGTGAAGGGGACGCTCAAGAGACCCAGTACTTC. The chain is built from TRBV10-3 and TRBJ2-5, with D perhaps being TRBD1 or TRBD2 (5 bases each). CDR1 ENHRY and CDR2 SYGVKD come from the germline V gene. The CDR3 is 14 residues long. V gave up 3 bases and J gave up 2 bases, with 10 bases separating them.

The V call is TRBV27, the J call TRBJ2-1, with a possible D match to TRBD2 (5 bases). Germline CDR1 reads MNHEY; CDR2 reads SMNVEV (reference sequence). The CDR3 length is 13 residues. The V end was cut by 3 bases, the J end by 5 bases, with 8 bases between. The CDR3 is CASSFEGNNEQFF. The DNA of the CDR3 is TGTGCCAGCAGTTTTGAGGGAAACAATGAGCAGTTCTTC.

The chain carries TRBV27 and TRBJ2-2; no clear D gene. The CDR3 is 15 amino acids. The germline CDR1 and CDR2 sequences are MNHEY and SMNVEV (reference sequence). V dropped 3 bases and J dropped 7 bases, with 15 bases sitting between them. The CDR3 nucleotides are TGTGCCAGCAGTTTTGATCCGTCGTTTGGCGGGGAGCTGTTTTTT. Its protein is CASSFDPSFGGELFF.

The chain employs TRBV5-1 and TRBJ2-1, with D uncertain. The V gene lost 3 bases and the J gene lost 5 bases, with 18 bases spanning the gap. Germline V CDR1 and CDR2: SGHRS, YFSETQ. The CDR3 has 16 residues. CDR3 sequence: CASSYSNVSFHNEQFF. The CDR3 DNA is TGCGCCAGCAGCTACTCAAATGTAAGTTTCCACAATGAGCAGTTCTTC.